The 22 T cell receptor beta chains given below trace back to one sample, sequenced in a study of spatial heterogeneity in lung cancer. Findings and limits, study-wide: For expanded intratumoral alpha and beta TCRs, counts tracked tumor mutation counts.

TCRdb itself ran the 5' RACE reads through MiXCR, one entry per CDR3 protein. The repertoire consists of a few thousand distinct CDR3 sequences, with roughly 7.6% occurring once and the leading ten covering around 28%. No antigens are known for them. As to time point: sample taken at primary tumor resection. The source was lung tumor tissue, collected at surgery. Receptors originate from a female donor with early-stage non-small cell lung cancer.

This clonotype was observed at least ten times. This beta chain came through as a stray read in a library set up for alpha chains, and its size says little. The chain joins TRBV5-1 to TRBJ2-5; 8 bases are shared with TRBD2. The ends lost 3 bases at V and 3 bases at J; junction bases unmatched: 7. Germline V CDR1 and CDR2: SGHRS, YFSETQ. The CDR3 contains 15 residues. CDR3 sequence (DNA): TGCGCCAGCAGCTACGGGGGGGAAGTGGAAGAGACCCAGTACTTC. Protein sequence: CASSYGGEVEETQYF.

In its sample, this clonotype ranks as medium-sized. This beta chain slipped into a library made for alpha chains as a stray read, so its size is not meaningful. The V call is TRBV28, the J call TRBJ2-7; weak D call: TRBD2 (6 bases). V was shortened by 7 bases and J by 3 bases, with 10 bases between the two germline ends. The CDR3 extends over 12 amino acids. Germline values: CDR1 MDHEN, CDR2 SYDVKM. CDR3 nucleotides: TGTGCCAGCACCTTGACTAGCTACGAGCAGTACTTC. Translation: CASTLTSYEQYF.

By sample fraction, this clonotype is medium-sized. Within a library made for alpha chains, this beta chain is off target, and its count is uninformative. The CDR3 DNA follows: TGCAGTGCTAGCCTCAGGGGTTTGTATGCTGAAGCTTTCTTT. It is translated as CSASLRGLYAEAFF. V gene TRBV20-1 combines with J gene TRBJ1-1; the D gene is possibly TRBD1 (6 bases). Trimming cost V 3 bases and J 6 bases, with 17 bases left between them. Per the germline V gene, CDR1 is DFQATT and CDR2 is SNEGSKA (reference sequence). This CDR3 comprises 14 residues.

This clonotype was counted at least ten times. Because this beta chain is a stray read in a library intended to capture alpha chains, its abundance should not be given much weight. The J gene is TRBJ2-5, the V gene TRBV23-1; 7 bases line up with TRBD1. TRBV23-1 is labeled an ORF, and its function is uncertain. J gave up 3 bases and V 3 bases, and 1 base lay outside the gene matches. The CDR3 spans 13 residues. The DNA of the CDR3 is TGCGCCAGCAGTCACGGGACAGAAGAGACCCAGTACTTC. It yields the protein CASSHGTEETQYF.

This clonotype is categorized as medium-sized. For a library built for alpha chains, this beta chain is a stray read; little rests on its size. The V and J genes are TRBV5-4 and TRBJ1-2; 9 bases match TRBD1. From germline, CDR1 is SGHNT and CDR2 YYREEE (reference sequence). V was clipped by 0 bases and J by 4 bases; unmatched bases: 4. The CDR3 contains 15 residues. This CDR3 is CASSLAGQGTYGYTF. DNA of the CDR3: TGTGCCAGCAGCTTGGCCGGACAGGGGACCTATGGCTACACCTTC.

About this clonotype: Because this beta chain is a stray read in a library intended to capture alpha chains, its abundance should not be given much weight. The V call is TRBV10-3, the J call TRBJ2-1; TRBD1 might be the D (6 bases). V gave up 3 bases and J gave up 9 bases, with 12 bases separating them. CDR3 size: 13 residues. Germline V CDR1 and CDR2: ENHRY, SYGVKD. The CDR3 loop is CAISEQGRGEQFF. CDR3 nucleotide sequence: TGTGCCATCAGTGAACAGGGCAGAGGTGAGCAGTTCTTC.

This clonotype was found many times. This beta chain is an off-target read within a library intended for alpha chains, so its frequency means little. V and J are TRBV7-8 and TRBJ2-1; D gene ambiguous. V dropped 5 bases and J dropped 4 bases, with 3 bases sitting between them. This CDR3 is 11 amino acids long. The germline V gene has CDR1 SGHVS and CDR2 FQNEAQ. CDR3 in DNA: TGTGCCAGCAGCGGGTACAATGAGCAGTTCTTC. This gives the protein CASSGYNEQFF. Using reference TRBV7-8 and TRBJ2-1 for the parts outside the CDR3, the full variable domain is GAGVSQSPRYKVAKRGQDVALRCDPISGHVSLFWYQQALGQGPEFLTYFQNEAQLDKSGLPSDRFFAERPEGSVSTLKIQRTQQEDSAVYLCASSGYNEQFFGPGTRLTVL.

This clonotype is judged medium-sized (0.01 to 0.1%). This beta chain lies outside the target of a library built for alpha chains; its clone size means little. The chain links TRBV7-2 to TRBJ2-3, with TRBD2 matching 14 bases. Germline loops: CDR1 SGHTA, CDR2 FQGNSA. This CDR3 has 18 residues. The V gene end was trimmed by 0 bases and the J gene end by 4 bases; junction bases not matched to a gene: 6. CDR3 residues: CASSLARTSGGLADTQYF. The DNA of the CDR3 is TGTGCCAGCAGCTTAGCCCGGACTAGCGGGGGGTTGGCAGATACGCAGTATTTT.

By proportion, this clonotype is large. Since the library was made to target alpha chains, this beta chain is a stray read and its abundance is not meaningful. The chain links TRBV7-3 to TRBJ1-4; 7 nucleotides agree with TRBD1. The CDR3 loop spans 14 amino acids. Germline assignment: CDR1 SGHTA and CDR2 FQGTGA. J gave up 8 bases and V 10 bases, and 13 bases lay outside the gene matches. As DNA, the CDR3 is TGTGCCAACGACGACAGGGCCTCCCAGGAAAAACTGTTTTTT. Translating it yields CANDDRASQEKLFF.

In its sample, this clonotype was seen many times. Because the library targeted alpha chains, this beta chain is an off-target read whose size means little. V gene TRBV7-2 combines with J gene TRBJ2-5; D is unclear. V was pared by 1 base and J by 2 bases, with 8 bases between. The CDR3 is 14 residues long. Germline CDR1 SGHTA, CDR2 FQGNSA. CDR3 coding DNA: TGTGCCAGCAGCTTAGTCAGCGCACAAGAGACCCAGTACTTC. It translates to CASSLVSAQETQYF.

The table lists this clonotype with many counts. As an off-target read in a library built for alpha chains, this beta chain has a frequency of little significance. The chain is built from TRBV6-1 and TRBJ1-6, with no clear D. The CDR3 spans 14 residues. In germline, CDR1 is MNHNS, CDR2 SASEGT. Trimming took off 3 bases at V and 7 bases at J, with 10 bases between the two ends. The CDR3 here is CASSDGTRNSPLHF. DNA for the CDR3: TGTGCCAGCAGTGACGGCACACGCAATTCACCCCTCCACTTT.

Of note for this clonotype: This beta chain slipped into a library made for alpha chains as a stray read, so its size is not meaningful. J is TRBJ2-7 and V is TRBV20-1, with 8 bases lining up with TRBD2. The length of the CDR3 is 17 residues. Per germline, CDR1 DFQATT and CDR2 SNEGSKA (reference sequence). With V trimmed by 4 bases and J by 0 bases, 14 bases remained unmatched. This CDR3 is CSAIDPTGTRRSYEQYF. In DNA, the CDR3 is TGCAGTGCTATAGACCCCACCGGGACTAGGCGCTCCTACGAGCAGTACTTC.

This clonotype is medium-sized in the sample. The library was built for alpha chains, so this beta chain is an off-target read and its size means little. This chain connects TRBV6-6 to TRBJ1-3, with D perhaps TRBD1 (6 bases). CDR3 length equals 15 residues. Germline V gene lookup returns CDR1 MNHNY and CDR2 SVGAGI (reference sequence). V was cut by 0 bases and J by 2 bases, with 8 bases left in between. In DNA form, the CDR3 reads TGTGCCAGCAGTTACTCAGGGGGGACTGGAAACACCATATATTTT. It translates to CASSYSGGTGNTIYF.

This clonotype has at least ten counts. This beta chain is a stray sequence in a library constructed for alpha chains; its clone size is not meaningful. The chain couples TRBV29-1 to TRBJ2-1; TRBD1 agrees at 7 bases. With V trimmed by 7 bases and J by 2 bases, 11 bases remained unmatched. From germline, CDR1 is SQVTM and CDR2 ANQGSEA. The CDR3 totals 15 residues. CDR3 loop: CSATRPGTAYNEQFF. CDR3 sequence (DNA): TGCAGCGCCACTAGGCCCGGGACAGCCTACAATGAGCAGTTCTTC.

This clonotype counts as medium-sized (0.01 to 0.1%). The library was built for alpha chains, so this beta chain is an off-target read and its size means little. This chain uses TRBV6-5 with TRBJ2-1; TRBD2 is a possible D gene (5 bases). Deletions cut 4 bases from V and 0 bases from J, with 16 bases between. Germline CDR1 is MNHEY and CDR2 is SVGAGI. The CDR3 extends over 17 amino acids. CDR3 in DNA: TGTGCCAGCAGTTGGAGACTCGGAGGTGTCTCCTACAATGAGCAGTTCTTC. It yields the protein CASSWRLGGVSYNEQFF.

This clonotype was detected only a few times. This beta chain is a stray sequence in a library constructed for alpha chains; its clone size is not meaningful. This CDR3 reads CASSPSGGAGETQYF. The DNA for the CDR3 is TGCGCCAGCAGCCCGAGCGGGGGGGCCGGGGAGACCCAGTACTTC. The rearrangement links TRBV5-1 to TRBJ2-5; 10 bases fit TRBD2. The CDR3 contains 15 residues. Germline values: CDR1 SGHRS, CDR2 YFSETQ. V lost 4 bases and J lost 5; bases outside the gene matches: 8.

In its sample, this clonotype was seen many times. Since the library was made to target alpha chains, this beta chain is a stray read and its abundance is not meaningful. V is TRBV5-5 and J is TRBJ1-4, with D unclear. The CDR3 spans 12 residues. V was clipped by 0 bases and J by 7 bases, with 4 bases between them. The germline V gene has CDR1 SGHKS and CDR2 YYEKEE (reference sequence). CDR3 sequence: CASSLDSEKLFF. Written as DNA, the CDR3 is TGTGCCAGCAGCTTGGACAGTGAAAAACTGTTTTTT.

This clonotype has a count of ten or more. This beta chain appears as a stray read in a library generated for alpha chains; its size is not informative. The chain recombines TRBV28 with TRBJ1-2, with unresolved D. Germline-derived CDR1 and CDR2 are MDHEN and SYDVKM. This CDR3 region has 13 residues. The V and J ends lost 5 bases and 5 bases respectively, with 12 bases between them. As DNA, the CDR3 is TGTGCCAGCAGTCTAGAACAGTCGTATGGCTACACCTTC. Its protein product is CASSLEQSYGYTF.

Comments on this clonotype: With the library built for alpha chains, this beta chain is off target and its frequency is not meaningful. The gene calls are TRBV6-1 and TRBJ1-1; no clear D gene. CDR3 length equals 15 residues. Germline CDR1 and CDR2: MNHNS and SASEGT. V lost 7 bases and J 0 bases, leaving 15 bases between the germline ends. CDR3 sequence reads: CASTLHSSMNTEAFF. As DNA, the CDR3 is TGTGCCAGCACATTGCACAGCTCCATGAACACTGAAGCTTTCTTT.

For this clonotype: Within a library made for alpha chains, this beta chain is off target, and its count is uninformative. The chain is built from TRBV5-8 and TRBJ2-1; no reliable D call. The CDR3 loop spans 11 amino acids. Trimming cost V 2 bases and J 12 bases, with 9 bases left between them. Per germline, CDR1 SGHTS and CDR2 YDEGEE. CDR3 in DNA: TGTGCCAGCAGCTTTGAGGTATTGCAGTTCTTC. It specifies CASSFEVLQFF.

This clonotype rates as medium-sized (0.01 to 0.1%). This beta chain is a stray read from a library made for alpha chains; its abundance is not meaningful. The CDR3 nucleotides are TGTGCCAGCAGTCCGATGGGACAGGCCTACGAGCAGTACTTC. It codes for CASSPMGQAYEQYF. The chain recombines TRBV28 with TRBJ2-7, with TRBD1 identical over 8 bases. Per the germline V gene, CDR1 is MDHEN and CDR2 is SYDVKM. Germline trimming cut 5 bases from V and 2 bases from J; bases unmatched to any gene: 5. This CDR3 has 14 amino acids.

This clonotype has a count of ten or more. This beta chain is a stray sequence in a library constructed for alpha chains; its clone size is not meaningful. The CDR3: CASRPPGTQNTEAFF. CDR3 DNA sequence: TGTGCCAGCAGACCTCCCGGGACACAGAACACTGAAGCTTTCTTT. The V and J genes are TRBV2 and TRBJ1-1; TRBD1 is a possible D gene (6 bases). Germline CDR1 and CDR2: SNHLY and FYNNEI. The CDR3 length is 15 residues. V dropped 6 bases and J dropped 1 base, with 15 bases sitting between them.